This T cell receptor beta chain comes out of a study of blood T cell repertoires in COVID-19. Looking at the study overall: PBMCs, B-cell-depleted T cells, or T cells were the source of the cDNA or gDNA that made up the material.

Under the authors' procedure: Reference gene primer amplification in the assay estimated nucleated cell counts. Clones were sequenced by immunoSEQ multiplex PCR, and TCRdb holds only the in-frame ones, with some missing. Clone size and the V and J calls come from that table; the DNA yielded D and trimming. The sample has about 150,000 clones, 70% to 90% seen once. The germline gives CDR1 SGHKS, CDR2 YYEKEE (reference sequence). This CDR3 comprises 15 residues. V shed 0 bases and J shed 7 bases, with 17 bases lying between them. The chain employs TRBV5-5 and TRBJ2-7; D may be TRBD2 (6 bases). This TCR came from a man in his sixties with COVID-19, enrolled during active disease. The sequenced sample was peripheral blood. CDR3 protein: CASSLGGGTSREQYF. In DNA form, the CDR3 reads TGTGCCAGCAGCTTGGGTGGGGGTACTAGCCGTGAGCAGTACTTC. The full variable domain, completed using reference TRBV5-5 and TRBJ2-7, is DAGVTQSPTHLIKTRGQQVTLRCSPISGHKSVSWYQQVLGQGPQFIFQYYEKEERGRGNFPDRFSARQFPNYSSELNVNALLLGDSALYLCASSLGGGTSREQYFGPGTRLTVT.